This TCR beta chain originates from a study of T cell repertoires in cytomegalovirus infection. The study, taken as a whole, reports: In two of eight donors, the top clonotype was HLA-C-restricted CMV-specific.

The V end lost 0 bases, the J end lost 3 bases, and 10 bases lay between the germline ends. Germline V gives CDR1 SGHRS, CDR2 YFSETQ. The CDR3 is made up of 15 amino acids. With respect to this clonotype: Its antigen is unknown.

TCRdb reanalysed the reads using MiXCR and keeps one entry per CDR3 protein. The data show 250,000 to 300,000 distinct CDR3 sequences, over 15% seen once. The receptor's source is a human donor in good health (CMV status not recorded). Some clones in this sample may be carry-over from other donors' samples. Sequences were obtained from CD8+ T cells from PBMCs. J is TRBJ1-5 and V is TRBV5-1; D perhaps matches TRBD1 (5 bases). CDR3 nucleotides: TGCGCCAGCAGCTTGGGGGGGGAAAACAATCAGCCCCAGCATTTT. The encoded protein is CASSLGGENNQPQHF.